A selection of T cell receptor beta chains follows, all from one sample in a study of CD8 T cells in Susac syndrome. A single record per CDR3 protein comes from TCRdb applying MiXCR to the immunoSEQ multiplex PCR reads. Of 250,000 to 300,000 distinct CDR3 sequences in the sample, roughly 81% are singletons; the top ten hold 0.11%. The sample taken for sequencing was CD8+ T cells from PBMCs. These receptors were taken from a human donor with multiple sclerosis. The CDR3 runs from the conserved cysteine through the conserved F or W. Clone sizes are given selectively: once, few, many, or a class where the clone is expanded.

V gene: TRBV20-1
clone size: once
CDR3 protein: CSAAGEPDTQYF

V gene: TRBV12-3/TRBV12-4
clone size: few
CDR3 protein: CASSQIAGTYEQYF

V gene: TRBV7-9
clone size: once
CDR3 protein: CASSSTGTRASEQFF

V gene: TRBV28
clone size: once
CDR3 protein: CASSRPSGRIFGYEQYF

V gene: TRBV7-9
clone size: .
CDR3 protein: CASSTPFLRTSGTYEQYF

V gene: TRBV20-1
clone size: .
CDR3 protein: CSARDLGLAGNEQFF

V gene: TRBV3-1
clone size: .
CDR3 protein: CASSPPRVSGRKNIQYF

V gene: TRBV7-9
clone size: .
CDR3 protein: CASRTGTGNTEAFF

V gene: TRBV5-6
clone size: .
CDR3 protein: CASSLVSGNEQYF

V gene: TRBV10-3
clone size: .
CDR3 protein: CAISEAMKEAFF